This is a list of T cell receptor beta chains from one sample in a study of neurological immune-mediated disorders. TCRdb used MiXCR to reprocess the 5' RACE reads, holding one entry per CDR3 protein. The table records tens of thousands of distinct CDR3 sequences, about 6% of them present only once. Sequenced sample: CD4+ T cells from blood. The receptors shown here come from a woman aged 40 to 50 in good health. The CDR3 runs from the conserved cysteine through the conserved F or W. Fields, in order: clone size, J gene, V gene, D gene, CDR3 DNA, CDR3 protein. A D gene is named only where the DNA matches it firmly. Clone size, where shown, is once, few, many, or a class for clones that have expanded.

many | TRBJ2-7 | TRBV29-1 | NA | TGCAGCGTTGATGGGGGCTACGAGCAGTACTTC | CSVDGGYEQYF
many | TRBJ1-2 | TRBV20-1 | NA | TGCAGTGCTGTTCATCAGGACGGTGGCTACACCTTC | CSAVHQDGGYTF
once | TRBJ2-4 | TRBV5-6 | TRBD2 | TGTGCCAGCAGCCCCGGGACTAGTTTCCTTCAGTACTTC | CASSPGTSFLQYF
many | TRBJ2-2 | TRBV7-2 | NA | TGTGCCAGCAGCCAGAAGTACACCGGGGAGCTGTTTTTT | CASSQKYTGELFF
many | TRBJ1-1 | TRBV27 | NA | TGTGCCAGCACCCCCGAGGGAGAAGGCACTGAAGCTTTCTTT | CASTPEGEGTEAFF
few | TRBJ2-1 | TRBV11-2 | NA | TGTGCCAGCAGCTTGGCGCTAGCCTTTACTGAGCAGTTCTTC | CASSLALAFTEQFF
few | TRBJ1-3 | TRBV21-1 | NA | TGTGCCAGCAGCGCAAAGCTGGGCAGCCACAGAAACACCATATATTTT | CASSAKLGSHRNTIYF
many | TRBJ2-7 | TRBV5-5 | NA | TGTGCCAGCAGTTTTTTGCAGGGGGGCTACGAGCAGTACTTC | CASSFLQGGYEQYF
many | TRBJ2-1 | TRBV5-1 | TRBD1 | TGCGCCAGCAGCTTACAGGGGGTAAGATACAATGAGCAGTTCTTC | CASSLQGVRYNEQFF
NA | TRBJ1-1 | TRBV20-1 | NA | TGCAGTGCAACCGGGAACCAGAACACTGAAGCTTTCTTT | CSATGNQNTEAFF
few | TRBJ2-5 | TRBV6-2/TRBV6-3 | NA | TGTGCCAGCAGTAACGGACACAGGACAGAGACCCAGTACTTC | CASSNGHRTETQYF
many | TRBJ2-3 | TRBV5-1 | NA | TGCGCCTCAGCCGGAGGGAGAGGGTCAGATACGCAGTATTTT | CASAGGRGSDTQYF
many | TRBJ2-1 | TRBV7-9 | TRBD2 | TGTGCCAGCAGCCCATCAATCTCGACTAGCGGGAGGTCTTACAATGAGCAGTTCTTC | CASSPSISTSGRSYNEQFF
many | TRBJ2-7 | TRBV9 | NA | TGTGCCAGCAGCCCGAGGGGGGACCCAGGGACCCGAGACTACGAGCAGTACTTC | CASSPRGDPGTRDYEQYF
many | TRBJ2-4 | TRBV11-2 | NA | TGTGCCAGCAGCTTACACGGAGACCCAAACATTCAGTACTTC | CASSLHGDPNIQYF
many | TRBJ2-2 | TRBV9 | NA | TGTGCCAGCAGCGTATATACCGGGGAGCTGTTTTTT | CASSVYTGELFF
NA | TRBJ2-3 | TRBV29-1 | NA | TGCAGCTCCCCAGATACGCAGTATTTT | CSSPDTQYF